What follows is one T cell receptor beta chain and its context. One entry per CDR3 protein results from TCRdb running MiXCR on the 5' RACE reads. This table has about 340,000 distinct CDR3 sequences, roughly 9% appearing once. Each donor was a healthy Caucasian. The source of the sample is a study of identical twins. V lost 11 bases and J lost 12, with 17 bases in between. CDR3 length equals 11 residues. The germline gives CDR1 SNHLY, CDR2 FYNNEI. The sequence was obtained from a woman aged 45-65 years in good health. The sequencing input was naive T cells sorted from blood. V gene TRBV2 combines with J gene TRBJ2-1; no definite D call. The DNA of the CDR3 is TGTGCCGGCTGGGGTGGGCGCGGGCAGTTCTTC. Its protein is CAGWGGRGQFF.